Listed here are 19 T cell receptor beta chains from one sample, sequenced in a study of blood T cell repertoires in COVID-19. Profiled with immunoSEQ multiplex PCR; TCRdb holds only in-frame clones, not every one. The sample contains over 90,000 clones, over 70% of which appear only once. Sequencing was carried out using peripheral blood. Receptor source: a man aged 55 to 70 with acute or convalescent COVID-19.

The chain combines TRBV19 with TRBJ1-5; possible D gene TRBD1, 6 bases. This CDR3 spans 14 amino acids. Germline loops: CDR1 LNHDA, CDR2 SQIVND (reference sequence). V lost 3 bases to trimming and J lost 3 bases, with 9 bases between them. The CDR3 protein is CASSIWGPNQPQHF. For the CDR3, the DNA is TGTGCCAGTAGTATTTGGGGGCCCAATCAGCCCCAGCATTTT.

This clone is medium-sized within its sample. The chain has TRBV5-5 and TRBJ1-5; D might be TRBD1 (5 bases). V dropped 0 bases and J dropped 7 bases, with 11 bases sitting between them. Germline V gives CDR1 SGHKS, CDR2 YYEKEE (reference sequence). The CDR3 runs 14 residues. The CDR3 coding sequence is TGTGCCAGCAGCTTGGCGATGGGGCCGCAGCCCCAGCATTTT. It codes for CASSLAMGPQPQHF.

In its sample, this clone was seen a few times. The V and J genes are TRBV5-6 and TRBJ1-5; 9 positions match TRBD1. Germline trimming cut 4 bases from V and 5 bases from J; bases unmatched to any gene: 7. CDR3 length: 15 residues. The germline V gene encodes CDR1 SGHDT and CDR2 YYEEEE. CDR3: CASSHSGTGYQPQHF. DNA of the CDR3: TGTGCCAGCAGCCATTCCGGGACAGGGTATCAGCCCCAGCATTTT. The entire variable domain, with the rest obtained from reference TRBV5-6 and TRBJ1-5, is as follows: DAGVTQSPTHLIKTRGQQVTLRCSPKSGHDTVSWYQQALGQGPQFIFQYYEEEERQRGNFPDRFSGHQFPNYSSELNVNALLLGDSALYLCASSHSGTGYQPQHFGDGTRLSIL.

The J gene is TRBJ2-6, the V gene TRBV12-3 or TRBV12-4; unclear D gene. The V end was cut by 3 bases, the J end by 3 bases, with 3 bases between. This CDR3 has 13 residues. The CDR3: CASSFNGANVLTF. The CDR3 DNA is TGTGCCAGCAGTTTTAATGGGGCCAACGTCCTGACTTTC.

This rearrangement joins TRBV7-8 to TRBJ2-2; a possible D gene is TRBD2 (5 bases). Trimming stripped 3 bases from V and 0 bases from J, with 17 bases between. The germline gives CDR1 SGHVS, CDR2 FQNEAQ. This CDR3 comprises 18 residues. The CDR3 nucleotides are TGTGCCAGCAGCTTTACCTTCAGCGGAGCTTCGAACACCGGGGAGCTGTTTTTT. Its protein product is CASSFTFSGASNTGELFF.

J is TRBJ2-7 and V is TRBV2, with D unresolved. The CDR3 contains 11 residues. Germline CDR1 SNHLY, CDR2 FYNNEI. The V and J ends lost 2 bases and 7 bases respectively, with 6 bases between them. The CDR3 reads CASSERVEQYF. CDR3 nucleotides: TGTGCCAGCAGTGAACGGGTGGAGCAGTACTTC.

V and J are TRBV6-1 and TRBJ1-6; D is unresolved. Germline CDR1 MNHNS, CDR2 SASEGT. With 1 base removed from V and 11 bases from J, the gap between germline ends came to 21 bases. The CDR3 covers 17 residues. CDR3 in DNA: TGTGCCAGCAGTGAAGGTTTAGGTCAGAGCCCGAGGGCACCCCTCCACTTT. This codes for CASSEGLGQSPRAPLHF.

This chain uses TRBV7-2 with TRBJ1-1; D is possibly TRBD1 (6 bases). The CDR3 runs to 17 residues. With 4 bases removed from V and 1 base from J, the gap between germline ends came to 19 bases. Per germline, CDR1 SGHTA and CDR2 FQGNSA. DNA of the CDR3: TGTGCCAGCAGCTCCCCTTTCTACAGGGATTGGAACACTGAAGCTTTCTTT. Translating gives CASSSPFYRDWNTEAFF.

The J gene is TRBJ1-6, the V gene TRBV12-3 or TRBV12-4; D not resolved. With 6 bases removed from V and 9 bases from J, the gap between germline ends came to 9 bases. The CDR3 runs to 12 residues. The CDR3 loop is CASRILSSPLHF. CDR3 sequence (DNA): TGTGCCAGCAGGATCCTAAGTTCACCCCTCCACTTT.

This chain connects TRBV19 to TRBJ2-1; 9 bases are a match to TRBD2. There are 14 residues in the CDR3. Germline CDR1 reads LNHDA; CDR2 reads SQIVND (reference sequence). V shed 10 bases, J shed 3 bases, and the junction held 7 bases outside the gene matches. The CDR3 DNA follows: TGTGCCACCTCACGCGGGGGGGTCTACAATGAGCAGTTCTTC. It yields the protein CATSRGGVYNEQFF. The full variable domain, its missing parts supplied by reference TRBV19 and TRBJ2-1, is DGGITQSPKYLFRKEGQNVTLSCEQNLNHDAMYWYRQDPGQGLRLIYYSQIVNDFQKGDIAEGYSVSREKKESFPLTVTSAQKNPTAFYLCATSRGGVYNEQFFGPGTRLTVL.

The V gene is TRBV6-5, the J gene TRBJ2-3; possibly TRBD1 for D (6 bases). The CDR3 contains 15 residues. Trimming removed 7 bases from V and 1 base from J, with 15 bases in between. From germline, CDR1 is MNHEY and CDR2 SVGAGI. CDR3 sequence reads: CASTTGIEGTDTQYF. As DNA, the CDR3 is TGTGCCAGCACCACAGGGATAGAGGGCACAGATACGCAGTATTTT.

The chain recombines TRBV9 with TRBJ1-1, with no clear D. Germline lookup yields CDR1 SGDLS and CDR2 YYNGEE. This CDR3 spans 12 amino acids. V was cut by 7 bases and J by 0 bases, with 7 bases left in between. The CDR3 bases are TGTGCCAGCGGCCAGATGAACACTGAAGCTTTCTTT. This encodes CASGQMNTEAFF.

V gene TRBV9 combines with J gene TRBJ2-7; D not resolved. Germline V gene lookup returns CDR1 SGDLS and CDR2 YYNGEE. The CDR3 length is 13 residues. V was cut by 2 bases and J by 2 bases, with 8 bases left in between. As DNA, the CDR3 is TGTGCCAGCAGCGTTCAGGATACCTACGAGCAGTACTTC. Its protein product is CASSVQDTYEQYF.

In this sample, this clone turned up a few times. The rearrangement links TRBV24-1 to TRBJ2-5, with D possibly matching TRBD1 (6 bases). Per germline, CDR1 KGHDR and CDR2 SFDVKD. This CDR3 has 15 residues. V was pared by 2 bases and J by 4 bases, with 13 bases between. CDR3 DNA: TGTGCCACCAGTGATTCCAGGGGCCCAGGAGAGACCCAGTACTTC. Translated, it gives CATSDSRGPGETQYF.

The chain couples TRBV11-3 to TRBJ2-7, with 9 bases lining up with TRBD2. The CDR3 sequence is 14 residues long. Per germline, CDR1 SGHNT and CDR2 YENEEA. V was clipped by 5 bases and J by 3 bases; unmatched bases: 5. Here the CDR3 DNA reads TGTGCCAGCAGCAAGATTAGCGGGAGCTACGAGCAGTACTTC. This codes for CASSKISGSYEQYF. The entire variable domain, with the rest obtained from reference TRBV11-3 and TRBJ2-7, is as follows: EAGVVQSPRYKIIEKKQPVAFWCNPISGHNTLYWYLQNLGQGPELLIRYENEEAVDDSQLPKDRFSAERLKGVDSTLKIQPAELGDSAVYLCASSKISGSYEQYFGPGTRLTVT.

This clone was counted only a few times. CDR3 region: CASSPKGTSGRTDTQYF. CDR3 bases: TGTGCCAGCTCACCAAAGGGGACTAGCGGGAGAACGGATACGCAGTATTTT. The chain is built from TRBV18 and TRBJ2-3, with 14 bases aligning to TRBD2. After removal of 2 bases from V and 6 bases from J, the junction contained 7 bases not matched to a gene. Germline V CDR1 and CDR2: KGHSH, LQKENI. The CDR3 is 17 residues long.

This clone has a single count. The rearrangement joins TRBV9 to TRBJ1-2, with D perhaps TRBD1 (6 bases). This CDR3 region has 14 residues. The V and J ends lost 0 bases and 2 bases respectively, with 8 bases between them. Per germline, CDR1 SGDLS and CDR2 YYNGEE. This chain's CDR3 is CASSVGGTNYGYTF. The CDR3 nucleotides read TGTGCCAGCAGCGTAGGGGGGACAAACTATGGCTACACCTTC. The entire variable domain, with the rest obtained from reference TRBV9 and TRBJ1-2, is as follows: DSGVTQTPKHLITATGQRVTLRCSPRSGDLSVYWYQQSLDQGLQFLIQYYNGEERAKGNILERFSAQQFPDLHSELNLSSLELGDSALYFCASSVGGTNYGYTFGSGTRLTVV.

V and J are TRBV28 and TRBJ2-5; 8 bases align to TRBD1. The germline V gene encodes CDR1 MDHEN and CDR2 SYDVKM. This CDR3 is 15 amino acids long. Germline trimming cut 5 bases from V and 3 bases from J; bases unmatched to any gene: 8. CDR3 DNA: TGTGCCAGCAGTCCCCCGGACAGGGCAAAAGAGACCCAGTACTTC. Its protein product is CASSPPDRAKETQYF.

The chain combines TRBV6-1 with TRBJ1-4, with D uncertain. Trimming left V 3 bases short and J 4 bases short, with 6 bases between. Germline CDR1 and CDR2: MNHNS and SASEGT. The CDR3 consists of 13 residues. The CDR3 nucleotides are TGTGCCAGCAGTGATGGACTTAATGAAAAACTGTTTTTT. It yields the protein CASSDGLNEKLFF.